Below, 3 T cell receptor beta chains from the same sample are listed, as sequenced in a study of long-term antiretroviral therapy in people with HIV. At survey level, the immunoSEQ assay was run in its v3.0 version. Sequencing was performed with immunoSEQ multiplex PCR; in TCRdb, only in-frame clones are kept and a portion is missing. The sample carries around 33,000 clones, roughly 85% recorded once. The specimen was unsorted PBMCs, collected 0.4 years before starting antiretroviral therapy. These receptors all stem from a man younger than 30 with HIV.

V and J are TRBV2 and TRBJ1-2; D not certain. With 2 bases removed from V and 0 bases from J, the gap between germline ends came to 10 bases. Germline V gene sequence: CDR1 SNHLY, CDR2 FYNNEI. CDR3 length: 15 residues. The CDR3 nucleotides are TGTGCCAGCAGTGAATCAATCGCTTCTAACTATGGCTACACCTTC. Protein product: CASSESIASNYGYTF.

The V and J genes are TRBV5-1 and TRBJ2-5, with D possibly TRBD2 on 6 matching bases. Germline assignment: CDR1 SGHRS and CDR2 YFSETQ. V lost 0 bases and J 4 bases, leaving 16 bases between the germline ends. The CDR3 consists of 16 residues. CDR3 in amino acids: CASSLGAGTGGETQYF. CDR3 nucleotide sequence: TGCGCCAGCAGCTTGGGTGCAGGGACTGGGGGAGAGACCCAGTACTTC. The full variable domain, its missing parts supplied by reference TRBV5-1 and TRBJ2-5, is KAGVTQTPRYLIKTRGQQVTLSCSPISGHRSVSWYQQTPGQGLQFLFEYFSETQRNKGNFPGRFSGRQFSNSRSEMNVSTLELGDSALYLCASSLGAGTGGETQYFGPGTRLLVL.

V usage is TRBV5-1 and J usage is TRBJ2-7, with D tentatively TRBD1 or TRBD2 (5 bases each). Looked up from germline, CDR1 is SGHRS and CDR2 is YFSETQ. CDR3 length equals 14 residues. V gave up 0 bases and J gave up 6 bases, with 13 bases separating them. CDR3 bases: TGCGCCAGCAGCTTGGGCGGGCAGGGCAGCGAGCAGTACTTC. Translating gives CASSLGGQGSEQYF.